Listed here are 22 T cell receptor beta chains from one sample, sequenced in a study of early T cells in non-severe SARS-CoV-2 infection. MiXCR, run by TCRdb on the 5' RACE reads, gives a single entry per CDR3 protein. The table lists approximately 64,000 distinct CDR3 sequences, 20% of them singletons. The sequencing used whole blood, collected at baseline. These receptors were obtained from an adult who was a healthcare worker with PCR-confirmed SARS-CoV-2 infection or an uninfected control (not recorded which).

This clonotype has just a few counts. The CDR3 coding sequence is TGTGCCAGCAGCCTTTCCGAACAGGCTAACTATGGCTACACCTTC. This gives the protein CASSLSEQANYGYTF. This chain links TRBV7-8 with TRBJ1-2; tentative D call: TRBD1 (5 bases). Germline V gives CDR1 SGHVS, CDR2 FQNEAQ. The CDR3 is 15 amino acids. V was pared by 5 bases and J by 0 bases, with 13 bases between.

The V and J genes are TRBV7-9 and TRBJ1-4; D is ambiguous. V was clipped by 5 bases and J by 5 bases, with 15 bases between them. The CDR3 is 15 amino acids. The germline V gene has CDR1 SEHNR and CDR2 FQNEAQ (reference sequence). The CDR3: CASSQGPGGNEKLFF. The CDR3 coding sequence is TGTGCCAGCAGCCAAGGTCCAGGCGGAAATGAAAAACTGTTTTTT.

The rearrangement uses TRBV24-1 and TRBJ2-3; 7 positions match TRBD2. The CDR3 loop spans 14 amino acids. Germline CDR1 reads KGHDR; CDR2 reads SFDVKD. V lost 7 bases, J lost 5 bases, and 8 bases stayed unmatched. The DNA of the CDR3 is TGTGCCACCAGCGGGGGGTGGCTAGAAGATACGCAGTATTTT. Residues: CATSGGWLEDTQYF.

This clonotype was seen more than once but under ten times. The chain's CDR3 is CASSVYRDSYEQYF. The CDR3 DNA sequence: TGTGCCAGCAGTGTTTATAGGGACTCCTACGAGCAGTACTTC. The rearrangement links TRBV2 to TRBJ2-7; D unclear. Germline lookup yields CDR1 SNHLY and CDR2 FYNNEI. This CDR3 spans 14 amino acids. V gave up 4 bases and J gave up 0 bases, with 10 bases separating them.

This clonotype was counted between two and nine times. The CDR3 DNA reads TGTGCCAGCAGTGGCTTAGCGGGGGGGACAGATACGCAGTATTTT. Encoded protein: CASSGLAGGTDTQYF. J is TRBJ2-3 and V is TRBV6-6; 11 bases line up with TRBD2. There are 15 residues in the CDR3. The V segment lost 5 bases and the J segment 3 bases; nucleotides outside the gene matches: 4. From germline, CDR1 is MNHNY and CDR2 SVGAGI (reference sequence).

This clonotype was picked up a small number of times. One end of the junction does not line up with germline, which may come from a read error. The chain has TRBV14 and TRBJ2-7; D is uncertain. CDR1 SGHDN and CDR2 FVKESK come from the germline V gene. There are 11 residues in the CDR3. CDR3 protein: CASSQGYGQYF. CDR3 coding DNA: TGTGCCAGCAGCCAGGGGTACGGGCAGTACTTC.

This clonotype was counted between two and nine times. The CDR3 spells CASSLSGPGTGELFF. CDR3 nucleotide sequence: TGTGCCAGCAGCTTAAGCGGACCAGGAACCGGGGAGCTGTTTTTT. The V call is TRBV7-8, the J call TRBJ2-2; maybe TRBD2 (5 bases). The CDR3 has 15 amino acids. Germline V gives CDR1 SGHVS, CDR2 FQNEAQ. V lost 2 bases and J lost 5, with 12 bases in between.

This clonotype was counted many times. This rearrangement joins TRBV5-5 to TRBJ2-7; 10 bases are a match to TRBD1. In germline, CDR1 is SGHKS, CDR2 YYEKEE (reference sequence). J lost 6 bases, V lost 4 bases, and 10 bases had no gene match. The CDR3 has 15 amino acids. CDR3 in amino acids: CASSNTGTGVGEQYF. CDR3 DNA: TGTGCCAGCAGCAATACCGGGACAGGGGTTGGCGAGCAGTACTTC.

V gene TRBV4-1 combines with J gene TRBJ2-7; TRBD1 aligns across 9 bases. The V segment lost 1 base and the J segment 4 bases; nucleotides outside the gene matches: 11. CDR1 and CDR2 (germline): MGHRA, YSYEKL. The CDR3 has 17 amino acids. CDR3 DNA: TGCGCCAGCAGCCAAGTAGTATGGGGACAGGGAAGTTACGAGCAGTACTTC. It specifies CASSQVVWGQGSYEQYF.

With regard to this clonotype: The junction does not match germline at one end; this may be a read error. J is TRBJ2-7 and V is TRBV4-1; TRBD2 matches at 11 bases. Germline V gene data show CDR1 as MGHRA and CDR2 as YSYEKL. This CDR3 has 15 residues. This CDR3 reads CASSHPGGSGGAPLF. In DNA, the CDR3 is TGCGCCAGCAGCCATCCGGGAGGTAGCGGGGGGGCTCCACTCTTC.

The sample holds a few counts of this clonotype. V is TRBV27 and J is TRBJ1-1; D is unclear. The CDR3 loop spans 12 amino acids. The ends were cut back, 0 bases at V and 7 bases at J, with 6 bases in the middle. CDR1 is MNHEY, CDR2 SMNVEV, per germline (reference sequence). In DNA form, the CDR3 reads TGTGCCAGCAGTTTATCGGGTGTTGAAGCTTTCTTT. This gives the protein CASSLSGVEAFF.

The CDR3, as DNA: TGTGCCAGCAGCTCGGGTCAGGGGTTGAACACTGAAGCTTTCTTT. It translates to CASSSGQGLNTEAFF. This chain uses TRBV7-8 with TRBJ1-1; possible D gene TRBD1, 6 bases. Trimming pared 4 bases from V and 0 bases from J, leaving 12 bases between. The CDR3 has 15 residues. Germline assignment: CDR1 SGHVS and CDR2 FQNEAQ.

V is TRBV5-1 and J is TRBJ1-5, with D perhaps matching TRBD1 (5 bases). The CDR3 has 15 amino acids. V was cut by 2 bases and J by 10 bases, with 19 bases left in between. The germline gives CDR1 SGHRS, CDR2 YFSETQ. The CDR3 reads CASSLDGAGQGPQHF. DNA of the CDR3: TGCGCCAGCAGCTTAGACGGGGCTGGCCAAGGTCCCCAGCATTTT.

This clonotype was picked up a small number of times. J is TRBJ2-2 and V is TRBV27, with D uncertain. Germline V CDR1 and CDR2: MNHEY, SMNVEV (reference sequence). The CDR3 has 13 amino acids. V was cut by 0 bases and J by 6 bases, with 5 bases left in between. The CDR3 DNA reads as TGTGCCAGCAGTTTATCGCGGTCCGGGGAGCTGTTTTTT. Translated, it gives CASSLSRSGELFF.

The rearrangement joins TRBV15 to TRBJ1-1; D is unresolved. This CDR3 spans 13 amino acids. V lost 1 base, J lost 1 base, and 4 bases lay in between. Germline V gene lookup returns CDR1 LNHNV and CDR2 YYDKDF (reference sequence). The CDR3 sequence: CATSRAGNTEAFF. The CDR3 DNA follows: TGTGCCACCAGCAGAGCAGGGAACACTGAAGCTTTCTTT.

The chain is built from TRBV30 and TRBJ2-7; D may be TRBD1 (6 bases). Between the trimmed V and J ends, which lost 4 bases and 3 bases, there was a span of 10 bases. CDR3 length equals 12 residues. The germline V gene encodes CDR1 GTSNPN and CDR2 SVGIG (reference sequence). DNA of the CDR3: TGTGCCTGGAACTCAGGGGACTACGAGCAGTACTTC. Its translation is CAWNSGDYEQYF.

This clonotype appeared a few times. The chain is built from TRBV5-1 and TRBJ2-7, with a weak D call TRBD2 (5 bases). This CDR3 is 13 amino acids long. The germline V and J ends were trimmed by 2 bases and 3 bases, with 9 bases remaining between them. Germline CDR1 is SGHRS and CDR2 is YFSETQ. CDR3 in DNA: TGCGCCAGCAGCTTCCGGGGTGGCTACGAGCAGTACTTC. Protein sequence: CASSFRGGYEQYF.

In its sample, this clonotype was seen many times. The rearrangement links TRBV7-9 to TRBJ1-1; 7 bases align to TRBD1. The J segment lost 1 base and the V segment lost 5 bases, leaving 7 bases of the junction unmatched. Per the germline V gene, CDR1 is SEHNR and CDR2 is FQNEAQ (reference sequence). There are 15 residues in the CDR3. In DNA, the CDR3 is TGTGCCAGCAGCCCCCGGACAGGCCCGAACACTGAAGCTTTCTTT. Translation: CASSPRTGPNTEAFF.

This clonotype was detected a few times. The CDR3 bases are TGTGCCAGTCGTCTCCTTAGAGGCTACACCTTC. Protein sequence: CASRLLRGYTF. V is TRBV2 and J is TRBJ1-2; D not certain. Germline loops: CDR1 SNHLY, CDR2 FYNNEI. V was pared by 9 bases and J by 8 bases, with 13 bases between. There are 11 residues in the CDR3.

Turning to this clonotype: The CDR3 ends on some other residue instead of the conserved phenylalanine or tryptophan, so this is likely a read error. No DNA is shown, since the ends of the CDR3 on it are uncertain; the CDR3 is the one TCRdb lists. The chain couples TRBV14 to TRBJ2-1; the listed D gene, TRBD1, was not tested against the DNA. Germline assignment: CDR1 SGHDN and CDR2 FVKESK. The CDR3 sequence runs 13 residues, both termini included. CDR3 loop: CASSLNKGGQTVI.

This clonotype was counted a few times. The CDR3 region has the DNA TGTGCCACCAGTGAACCGGGACAGCAAGATACGCAGTATTTT. Residues: CATSEPGQQDTQYF. The chain couples TRBV24-1 to TRBJ2-3; 7 nucleotides agree with TRBD1. Trimming removed 4 bases from V and 5 bases from J; junction bases left unmatched: 5. The germline V gene has CDR1 KGHDR and CDR2 SFDVKD. The CDR3 runs 14 residues.

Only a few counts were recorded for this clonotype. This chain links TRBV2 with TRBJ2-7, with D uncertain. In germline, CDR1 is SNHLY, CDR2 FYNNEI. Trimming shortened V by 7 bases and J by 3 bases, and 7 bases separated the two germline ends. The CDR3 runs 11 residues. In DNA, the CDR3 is TGTGCCAGCAAGAGACTCTACGAGCAGTACTTC. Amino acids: CASKRLYEQYF.